The present T cell receptor (beta chain) was sequenced within a study of cytomegalovirus exposure and HLA in healthy donors. This CDR3 spans 15 amino acids. The germline V and J ends were trimmed by 6 bases and 4 bases, with 16 bases remaining between them. From germline, CDR1 is LNHDA and CDR2 SQIVND (reference sequence). Sequenced by immunoSEQ multiplex PCR; TCRdb stores in-frame clones only, minus some. The sample holds 150,000 or so clones, 85% to 90% seen once. The clonotype comes from a woman aged 25 to 39 in good health and CMV-seropositive. The chain is built from TRBV19 and TRBJ1-5; the D gene is possibly TRBD1 (5 bases). Sample: PBMCs. The CDR3 DNA sequence: TGTGCCAGTAGGGATATGGGACTTATTAATCAGCCCCAGCATTTT. The encoded protein is CASRDMGLINQPQHF.